This TCR beta chain was identified in a study of T cells in narcolepsy. The CDR3 has 15 residues. Germline loops: CDR1 MNHEY, CDR2 SMNVEV (reference sequence). The ends were cut back, 10 bases at V and 9 bases at J, with 22 bases in the middle. A single count supports this clone. Clones were sequenced by immunoSEQ multiplex PCR, and TCRdb holds only the in-frame ones, with some missing. The table has 26,000 or so clones, about 84% seen once. V usage is TRBV27 and J usage is TRBJ1-6, with D possibly TRBD1 on 6 matching bases. Sequenced input: CD45RA- memory CD4+ T cells from PBMCs. The clonotype was recovered from a human donor with narcolepsy. DNA of the CDR3: TGTGCCACCCAGGCTAGCTCAGGGGTGGGTTCACCCCTCCACTTT. Encoded protein: CATQASSGVGSPLHF.